Each of the 11 T cell receptor beta chains below was sequenced from the same sample in a study of CD8 T cells in Susac syndrome. Reverse transcription used roughly 0.5 to 1 ug RNA and random hexamers. TCRdb re-called the immunoSEQ multiplex PCR reads through MiXCR, storing one row per CDR3 protein. The table lists almost 450,000 distinct CDR3 sequences, more than 80% of them singletons. Sequenced input: CD8+ T cells from PBMCs. Receptor source: a human donor with multiple sclerosis.

The chain uses TRBV5-4 and TRBJ2-5, with D perhaps matching TRBD1 (5 bases). The germline CDR1 and CDR2 sequences are SGHNT and YYREEE (reference sequence). This CDR3 region has 16 residues. Trimming took off 3 bases at V and 0 bases at J, with 15 bases between the two ends. CDR3 sequence reads: CASSSRGDRYQETQYF. DNA for the CDR3: TGTGCCAGCAGCTCCCGCGGAGACAGATACCAAGAGACCCAGTACTTC.

The V and J genes are TRBV2 and TRBJ2-2; the match to TRBD2 covers 11 bases. This CDR3 contains 17 residues. V trimming: 6 bases; J trimming: 3 bases; junction bases outside the gene matches: 9. The germline gives CDR1 SNHLY, CDR2 FYNNEI. The CDR3 nucleotides read TGTGCCAGCAGGGACACTAGCGGGGGAAAGGACACCGGGGAGCTGTTTTTT. This codes for CASRDTSGGKDTGELFF.

The chain links TRBV4-1 to TRBJ1-4, with D possibly TRBD1 on 6 matching bases. The germline V gene has CDR1 MGHRA and CDR2 YSYEKL. The V gene lost 4 bases and the J gene lost 7 bases, with 10 bases spanning the gap. The CDR3 has 13 residues. DNA of the CDR3: TGCGCCAGCAGCCTCGAGACAGGTGAAAAACTGTTTTTT. Its translation: CASSLETGEKLFF.

This chain joins TRBV30 and TRBJ1-2, with 11 bases matching TRBD1. Germline V gene data show CDR1 as GTSNPN and CDR2 as SVGIG (reference sequence). The CDR3 totals 14 residues. The ends lost 2 bases at V and 7 bases at J; junction bases unmatched: 6. The CDR3 is CAWSPGQGARGYTF. The CDR3 nucleotides are TGTGCCTGGAGTCCCGGACAGGGGGCGCGTGGCTACACCTTC.

The chain combines TRBV6-1 with TRBJ2-5, with 7 bases matching TRBD1. The CDR3 extends over 15 amino acids. The germline V gene encodes CDR1 MNHNS and CDR2 SASEGT. Trimming cost V 7 bases and J 4 bases; bases outside gene matches: 12. The CDR3 DNA sequence: TGTGCCAGCACCCTTAGACAGGGAGAGGGAGAGACCCAGTACTTC. Protein sequence: CASTLRQGEGETQYF.

This rearrangement joins TRBV25-1 to TRBJ2-7; D perhaps matches TRBD2 (6 bases). Germline values: CDR1 MGHDK, CDR2 SYGVNS. With 1 base removed from V and 2 bases from J, the gap between germline ends came to 12 bases. This CDR3 is 15 amino acids long. CDR3 DNA sequence: TGTGCCAGCAGTGAATTCGGCCGGGGGACCTACGAGCAGTACTTC. It is translated as CASSEFGRGTYEQYF.

The rearrangement joins TRBV12-3 or TRBV12-4 to TRBJ2-5, with 11 bases identical to TRBD2. V shed 6 bases, J shed 3 bases, and the junction held 6 bases outside the gene matches. CDR3 length equals 15 residues. The CDR3 region is CASSTGLAAEETQYF. CDR3 coding DNA: TGTGCCAGCAGCACGGGACTAGCGGCCGAAGAGACCCAGTACTTC.

This sequence joins TRBV27 and TRBJ2-4; 7 nucleotides match TRBD1. Germline V gene data show CDR1 as MNHEY and CDR2 as SMNVEV (reference sequence). The CDR3 totals 14 residues. V gave up 5 bases and J gave up 3 bases; unmatched junction bases: 4. In nucleotides, the CDR3 is TGTGCCAGCAGTACACAGGGGAGCAAAAACATTCAGTACTTC. Protein product: CASSTQGSKNIQYF.

The V call is TRBV7-9, the J call TRBJ2-1, with D tentatively TRBD1 or TRBD2 (5 bases each). There are 16 residues in the CDR3. Germline CDR1 reads SEHNR; CDR2 reads FQNEAQ (reference sequence). V lost 1 base, J lost 2 bases, and 12 bases lay in between. In DNA, the CDR3 is TGTGCCAGCAGCTTAGGAGGGCAGGGCCCCTACAATGAGCAGTTCTTC. This translates into CASSLGGQGPYNEQFF.

The chain uses TRBV27 and TRBJ2-2, with D maybe TRBD2 (6 bases). The CDR3 contains 14 residues. Germline values: CDR1 MNHEY, CDR2 SMNVEV (reference sequence). V lost 6 bases and J lost 5, with 13 bases in between. For the CDR3, the DNA is TGTGCCAGCAGACCGGGACTGTTAACCGGGGAGCTGTTTTTT. Its protein product is CASRPGLLTGELFF.

The rearrangement uses TRBV3-1 and TRBJ1-1; tentative D call: TRBD1 (6 bases). The V gene's germline CDR1 is LGHDT and CDR2 YNNKEL (reference sequence). V shed 3 bases and J shed 2 bases, with 19 bases lying between them. This CDR3 has 17 residues. The CDR3 bases are TGTGCCAGCAGCCATATCGGGGAGGGGGGATATAACACTGAAGCTTTCTTT. Its translation is CASSHIGEGGYNTEAFF.